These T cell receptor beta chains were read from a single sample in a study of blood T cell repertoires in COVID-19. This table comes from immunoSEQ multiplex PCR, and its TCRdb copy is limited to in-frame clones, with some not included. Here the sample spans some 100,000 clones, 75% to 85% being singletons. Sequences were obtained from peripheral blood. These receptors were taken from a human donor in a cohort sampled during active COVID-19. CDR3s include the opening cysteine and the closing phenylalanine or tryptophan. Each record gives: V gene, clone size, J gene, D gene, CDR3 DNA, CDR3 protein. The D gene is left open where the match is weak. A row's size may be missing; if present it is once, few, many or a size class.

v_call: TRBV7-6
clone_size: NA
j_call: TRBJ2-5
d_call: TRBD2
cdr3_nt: TGTGCCAGCAGCTTAGACCTCCGCGGGGGGCCTGGGGAGACCCAGTACTTC
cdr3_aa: CASSLDLRGGPGETQYF

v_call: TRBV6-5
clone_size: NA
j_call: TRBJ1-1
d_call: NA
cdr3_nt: TGTGCCAGCAGAACGGGGGGATACACTGAAGCTTTCTTT
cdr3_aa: CASRTGGYTEAFF

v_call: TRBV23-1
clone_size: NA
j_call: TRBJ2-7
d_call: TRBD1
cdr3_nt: TGCGCCAGCAGTCATTTAACAGGGGGGTGCTCCTACGAGCAGTACTTC
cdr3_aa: CASSHLTGGCSYEQYF

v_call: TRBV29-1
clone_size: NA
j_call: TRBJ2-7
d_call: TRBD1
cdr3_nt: TGCAGCGTTGGACGGGGGACAGGGGGGGTTTCCGAGCAGTACTTC
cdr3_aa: CSVGRGTGGVSEQYF

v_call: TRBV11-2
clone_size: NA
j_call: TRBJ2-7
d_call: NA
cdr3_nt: TGTGCCAGCAGCGTCTCTAGGAGGGAGCAGTACTTC
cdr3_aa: CASSVSRREQYF

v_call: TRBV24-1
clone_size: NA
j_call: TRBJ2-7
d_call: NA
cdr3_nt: TGTGCCACCAGTGATTTGTTAAGGAGGATTTCGGACGAGCAGTACTTC
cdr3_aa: CATSDLLRRISDEQYF

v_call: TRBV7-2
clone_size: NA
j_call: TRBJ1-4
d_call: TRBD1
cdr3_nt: TGTGCCAGCAGCCTACAGGGGGCTAGTGAAAAACTGTTTTTT
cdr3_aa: CASSLQGASEKLFF

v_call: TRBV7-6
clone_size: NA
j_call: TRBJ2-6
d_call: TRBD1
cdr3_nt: TGTGCCAGCACCAAACCGGGACAGGACCGCTCTGGGGCCAACGTCCTGACTTTC
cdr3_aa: CASTKPGQDRSGANVLTF

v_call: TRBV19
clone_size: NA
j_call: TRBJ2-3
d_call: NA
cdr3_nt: TGTGCCAGTAGTATAGTCGGGACAAGCGAACCGTATTTT
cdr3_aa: CASSIVGTSEPYF

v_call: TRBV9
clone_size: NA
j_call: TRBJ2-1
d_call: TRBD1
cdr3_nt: TGTGCCAGCAGCGTAGGACAGGGATACAATGAGCAGTTCTTC
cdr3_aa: CASSVGQGYNEQFF

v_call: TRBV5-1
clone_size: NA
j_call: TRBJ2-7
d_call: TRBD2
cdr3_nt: TGCGCCAGCAGCTCCCGAGGTAGCGGGGCATACGAGCAGTACTTC
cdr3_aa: CASSSRGSGAYEQYF

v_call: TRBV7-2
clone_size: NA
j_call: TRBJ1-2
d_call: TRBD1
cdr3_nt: TGTGCCAGCAGCTTAGATGGCAGGGGGCATTTTGGCTACACCTTC
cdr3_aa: CASSLDGRGHFGYTF

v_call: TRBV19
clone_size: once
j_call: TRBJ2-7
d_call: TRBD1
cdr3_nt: TGTGCCAGTAGATCGGGACAGTCCTACGAGCAGTACTTC
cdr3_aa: CASRSGQSYEQYF

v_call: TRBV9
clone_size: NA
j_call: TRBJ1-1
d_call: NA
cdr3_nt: TGTGCCAGCAGGCCTGACAGGCCGATTACGAACACTGAAGCTTTCTTT
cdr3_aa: CASRPDRPITNTEAFF

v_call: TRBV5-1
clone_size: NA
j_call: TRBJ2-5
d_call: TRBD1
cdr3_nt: TGCGCCAGCAGCCCCGGGACAGCTCTGGAGACCCAGTACTTC
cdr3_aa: CASSPGTALETQYF

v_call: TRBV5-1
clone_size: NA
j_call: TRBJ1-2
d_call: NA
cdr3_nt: TGCGCCAGCAGCTTAGGGGGTAGGGACGGCTACACCTTC
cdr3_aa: CASSLGGRDGYTF

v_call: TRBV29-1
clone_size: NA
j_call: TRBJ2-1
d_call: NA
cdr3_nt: TGCAGCGTTGAATATCGTAGCTCCTACAATGAGCAGTTCTTC
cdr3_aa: CSVEYRSSYNEQFF

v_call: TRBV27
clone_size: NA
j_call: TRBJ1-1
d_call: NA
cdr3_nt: TGTGCCAGCAAAAATCTCCCGAACACTGAAGCTTTCTTT
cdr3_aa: CASKNLPNTEAFF

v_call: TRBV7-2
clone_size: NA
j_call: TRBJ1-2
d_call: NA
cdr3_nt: TGTGCCAGCAGCCAGCGGGACGGCCTAGGTAGCGGCTACACCTTC
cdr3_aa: CASSQRDGLGSGYTF

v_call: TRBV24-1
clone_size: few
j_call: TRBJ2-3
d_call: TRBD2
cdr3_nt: TGTGCCACCAGTGGTAGCGGGAGGGCCGGTCTAGCAGATACGCAGTATTTT
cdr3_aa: CATSGSGRAGLADTQYF

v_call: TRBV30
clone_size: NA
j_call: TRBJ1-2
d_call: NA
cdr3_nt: TGTGCCTCGCACAGGTTTGCAAACGACTATGGCTACACCTTC
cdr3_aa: CASHRFANDYGYTF

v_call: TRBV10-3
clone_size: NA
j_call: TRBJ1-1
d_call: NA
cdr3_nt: TGTGCCACCGAAATGACGGAGGGTGAAGCTTTCTTT
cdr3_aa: CATEMTEGEAFF

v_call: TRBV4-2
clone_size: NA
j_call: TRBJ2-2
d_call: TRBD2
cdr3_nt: TGTGCCAGCAGCCAACCCCAGGTAGCGGGAAACACCGGGGAGCTGTTTTTT
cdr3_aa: CASSQPQVAGNTGELFF

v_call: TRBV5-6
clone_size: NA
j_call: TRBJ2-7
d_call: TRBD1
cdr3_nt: TGTGCCAGCAGCCTGACAGGGGGCGAGAGGCGCGAGCAGTACTTC
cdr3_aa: CASSLTGGERREQYF

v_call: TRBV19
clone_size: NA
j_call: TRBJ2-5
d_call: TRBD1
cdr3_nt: TGTGCCAGTAGGACTACAGGGGGCGGAGAGACCCAGTACTTC
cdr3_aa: CASRTTGGGETQYF

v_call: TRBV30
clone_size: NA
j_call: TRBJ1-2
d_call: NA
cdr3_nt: TGTGCCTGGAGTGTACAGGGCAGCTATGGCTACACCTTC
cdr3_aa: CAWSVQGSYGYTF

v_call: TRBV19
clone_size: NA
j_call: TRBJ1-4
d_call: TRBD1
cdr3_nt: TGTGCCAGTAGTGACACACAGGGGGCAACTAATGAAAAACTGTTTTTT
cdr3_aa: CASSDTQGATNEKLFF

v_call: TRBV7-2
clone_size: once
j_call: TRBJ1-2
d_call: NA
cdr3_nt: TGTGCCAGCAGCTCGGCCTCGGGGAGATACTATGGCTACACCTTC
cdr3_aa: CASSSASGRYYGYTF

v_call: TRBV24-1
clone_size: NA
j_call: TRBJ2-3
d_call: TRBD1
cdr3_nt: TGTGCCACCAGTGATTCCAGGACAGGGCCAGATACGCAGTATTTT
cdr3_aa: CATSDSRTGPDTQYF

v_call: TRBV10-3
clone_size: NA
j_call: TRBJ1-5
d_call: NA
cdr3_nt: TGTGCCATCAGTGAGGTCGAGAGCTCCAATCAGCCCCAGCATTTT
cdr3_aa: CAISEVESSNQPQHF

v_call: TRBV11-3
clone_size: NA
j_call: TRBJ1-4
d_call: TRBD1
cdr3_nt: TGTGCCAGCAGCTCCCGGGACAGGGGGAACGAAAAACTGTTTTTT
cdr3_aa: CASSSRDRGNEKLFF

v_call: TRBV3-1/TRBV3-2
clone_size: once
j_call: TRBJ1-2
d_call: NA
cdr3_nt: TGTGCCAGCAGCCAAGATATCCCGGGTCGACTTAACTATGGCTACACCTTC
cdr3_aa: CASSQDIPGRLNYGYTF

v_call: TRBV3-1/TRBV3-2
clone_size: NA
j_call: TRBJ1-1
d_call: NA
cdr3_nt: TGTGCCAGCAGCCAAGTTCGGGGCACTGAAGCTTTCTTT
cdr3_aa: CASSQVRGTEAFF

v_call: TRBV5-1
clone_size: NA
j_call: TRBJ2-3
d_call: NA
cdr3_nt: TGCGCCAGCAGCCCCAGGGAGGGGGGCACAGATACGCAGTATTTT
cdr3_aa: CASSPREGGTDTQYF

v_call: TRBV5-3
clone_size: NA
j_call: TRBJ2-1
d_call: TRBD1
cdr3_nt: TGTGCCAGAAGCCGTCGGGACAGCCCCCTCTACAATGAGCAGTTCTTC
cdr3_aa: CARSRRDSPLYNEQFF

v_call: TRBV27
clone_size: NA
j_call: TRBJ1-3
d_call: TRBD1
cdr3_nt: TGTGCCAGCAGTTTTTCATCCAGGGGGACTGGAAACACCATATATTTT
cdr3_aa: CASSFSSRGTGNTIYF

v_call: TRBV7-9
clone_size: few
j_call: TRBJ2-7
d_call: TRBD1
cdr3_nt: TGTGCCAGCAGCGTCGTCCAGGGGGCCCTTTTATACGAGCAGTACTTC
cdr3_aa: CASSVVQGALLYEQYF

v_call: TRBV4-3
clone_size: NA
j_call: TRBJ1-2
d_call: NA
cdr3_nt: TGCGCCAGCAGCCAAGATATGAGCACGTTAAACTATGGCTACACCTTC
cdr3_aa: CASSQDMSTLNYGYTF

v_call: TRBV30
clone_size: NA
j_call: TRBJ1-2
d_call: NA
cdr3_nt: TGTGCCTGGAGTGGGATTTGGGGGACAACCAGGGTCGTCTATGGCTACACCTTC
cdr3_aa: CAWSGIWGTTRVVYGYTF

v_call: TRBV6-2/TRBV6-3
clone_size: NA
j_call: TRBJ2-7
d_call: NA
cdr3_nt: TGTGCCAGCAGTTCAGGTTACAACTCCTACGAGCAGTACTTC
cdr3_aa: CASSSGYNSYEQYF